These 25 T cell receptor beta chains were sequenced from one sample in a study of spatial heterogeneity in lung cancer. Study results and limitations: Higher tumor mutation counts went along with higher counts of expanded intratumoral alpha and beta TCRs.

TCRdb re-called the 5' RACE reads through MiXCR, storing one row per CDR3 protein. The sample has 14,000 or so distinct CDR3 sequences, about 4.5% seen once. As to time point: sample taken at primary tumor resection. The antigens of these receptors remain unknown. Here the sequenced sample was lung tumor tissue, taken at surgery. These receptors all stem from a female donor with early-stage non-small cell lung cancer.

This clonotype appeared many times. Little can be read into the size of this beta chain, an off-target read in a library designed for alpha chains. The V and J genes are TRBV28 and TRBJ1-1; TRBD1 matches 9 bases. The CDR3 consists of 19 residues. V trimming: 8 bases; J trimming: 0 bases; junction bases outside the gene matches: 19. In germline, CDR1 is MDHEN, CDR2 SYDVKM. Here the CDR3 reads CASGRPPGQGRDMNTEAFF. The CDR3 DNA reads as TGTGCCAGCGGCCGGCCCCCGGGACAGGGTAGGGACATGAACACTGAAGCTTTCTTT.

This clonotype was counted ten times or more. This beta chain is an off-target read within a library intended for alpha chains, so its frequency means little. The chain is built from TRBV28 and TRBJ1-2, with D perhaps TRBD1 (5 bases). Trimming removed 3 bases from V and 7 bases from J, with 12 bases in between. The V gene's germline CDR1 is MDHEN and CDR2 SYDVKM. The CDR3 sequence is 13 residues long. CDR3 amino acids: CASSLGPWGGYTF. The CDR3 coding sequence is TGTGCCAGCAGTTTGGGGCCCTGGGGTGGCTACACCTTC.

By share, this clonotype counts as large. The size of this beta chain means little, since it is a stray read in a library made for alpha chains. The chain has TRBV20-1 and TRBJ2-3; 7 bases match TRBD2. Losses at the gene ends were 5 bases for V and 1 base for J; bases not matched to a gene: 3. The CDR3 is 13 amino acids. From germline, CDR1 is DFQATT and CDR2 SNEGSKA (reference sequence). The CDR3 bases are TGCAGTGCTCATAGCGGGCGCACAGATACGCAGTATTTT. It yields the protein CSAHSGRTDTQYF.

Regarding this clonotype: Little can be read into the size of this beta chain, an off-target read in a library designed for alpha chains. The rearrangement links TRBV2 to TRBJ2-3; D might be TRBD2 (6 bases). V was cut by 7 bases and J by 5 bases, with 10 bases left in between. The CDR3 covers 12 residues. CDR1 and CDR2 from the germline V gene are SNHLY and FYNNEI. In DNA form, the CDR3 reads TGTGCCAGCAAGGGGCGGGGAGATACGCAGTATTTT. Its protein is CASKGRGDTQYF.

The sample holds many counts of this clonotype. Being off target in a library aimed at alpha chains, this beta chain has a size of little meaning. The CDR3 here is CSAERADEQYF. CDR3 in DNA: TGCAGTGCTGAAAGGGCGGACGAGCAGTACTTC. This chain joins TRBV20-1 and TRBJ2-7; no reliable D call. The CDR3 is made up of 11 amino acids. Trimming left V 5 bases short and J 5 bases short, with 10 bases between. CDR1 DFQATT and CDR2 SNEGSKA come from the germline V gene (reference sequence).

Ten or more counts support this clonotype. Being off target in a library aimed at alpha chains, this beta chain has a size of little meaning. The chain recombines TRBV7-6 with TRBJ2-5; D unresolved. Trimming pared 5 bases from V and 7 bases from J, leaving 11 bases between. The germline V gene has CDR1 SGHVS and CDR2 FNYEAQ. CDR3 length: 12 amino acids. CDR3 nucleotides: TGTGCCAGCAGCCACCAGAGAGGGACCCAGTACTTC. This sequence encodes CASSHQRGTQYF.

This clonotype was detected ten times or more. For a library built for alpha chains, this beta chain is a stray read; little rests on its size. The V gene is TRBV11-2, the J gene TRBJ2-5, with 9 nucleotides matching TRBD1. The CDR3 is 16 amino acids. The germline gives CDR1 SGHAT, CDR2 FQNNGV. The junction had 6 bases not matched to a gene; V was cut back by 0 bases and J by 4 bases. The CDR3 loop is CASSLDRMTGGETQYF. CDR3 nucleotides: TGTGCCAGCAGCTTAGATCGGATGACAGGGGGAGAGACCCAGTACTTC.

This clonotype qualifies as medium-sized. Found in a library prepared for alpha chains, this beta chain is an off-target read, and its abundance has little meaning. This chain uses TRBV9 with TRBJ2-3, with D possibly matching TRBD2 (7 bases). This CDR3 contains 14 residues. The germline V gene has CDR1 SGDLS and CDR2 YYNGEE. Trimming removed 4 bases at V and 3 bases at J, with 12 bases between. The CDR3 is CASSRGAGTDTQYF. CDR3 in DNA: TGTGCCAGCAGCCGGGGGGCCGGGACAGATACGCAGTATTTT.

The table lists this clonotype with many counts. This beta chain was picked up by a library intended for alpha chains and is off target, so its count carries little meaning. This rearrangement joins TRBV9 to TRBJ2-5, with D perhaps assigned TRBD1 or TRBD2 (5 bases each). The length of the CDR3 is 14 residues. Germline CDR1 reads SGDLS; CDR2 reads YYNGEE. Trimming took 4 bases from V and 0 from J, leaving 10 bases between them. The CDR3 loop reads CASSPPGHQETQYF. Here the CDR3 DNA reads TGTGCCAGCAGCCCCCCGGGACACCAAGAGACCCAGTACTTC.

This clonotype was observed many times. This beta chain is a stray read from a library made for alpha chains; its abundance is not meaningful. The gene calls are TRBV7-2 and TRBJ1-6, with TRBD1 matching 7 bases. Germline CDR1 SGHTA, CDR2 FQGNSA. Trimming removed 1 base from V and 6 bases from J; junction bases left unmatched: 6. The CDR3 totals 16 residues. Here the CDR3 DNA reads TGTGCCAGCAGCTTAGTAGCTACAGGGGCTAATTCACCCCTCCACTTT. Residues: CASSLVATGANSPLHF.

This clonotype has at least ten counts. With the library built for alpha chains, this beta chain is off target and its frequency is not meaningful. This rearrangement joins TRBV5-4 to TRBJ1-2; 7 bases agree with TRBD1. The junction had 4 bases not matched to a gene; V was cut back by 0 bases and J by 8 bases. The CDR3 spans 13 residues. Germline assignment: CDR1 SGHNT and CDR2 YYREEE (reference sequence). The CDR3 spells CASSLVQGEGYTF. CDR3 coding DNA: TGTGCCAGCAGCTTGGTGCAGGGGGAAGGCTACACCTTC.

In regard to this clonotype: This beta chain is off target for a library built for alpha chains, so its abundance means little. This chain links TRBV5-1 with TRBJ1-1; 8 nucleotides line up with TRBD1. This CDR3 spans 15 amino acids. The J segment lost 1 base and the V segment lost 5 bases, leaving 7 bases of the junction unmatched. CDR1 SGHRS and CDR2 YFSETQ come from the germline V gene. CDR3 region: CASSSDRVTNTEAFF. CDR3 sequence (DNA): TGCGCCAGCAGTTCGGACAGGGTAACGAACACTGAAGCTTTCTTT.

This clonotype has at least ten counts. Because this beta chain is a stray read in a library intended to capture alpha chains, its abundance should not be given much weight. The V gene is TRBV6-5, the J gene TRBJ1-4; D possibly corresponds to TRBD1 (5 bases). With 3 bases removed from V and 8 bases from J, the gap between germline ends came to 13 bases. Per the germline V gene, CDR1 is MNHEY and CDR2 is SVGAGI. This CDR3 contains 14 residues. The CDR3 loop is CASSYVGVGEKLFF. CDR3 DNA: TGTGCCAGCAGTTATGTGGGGGTAGGAGAAAAACTGTTTTTT.

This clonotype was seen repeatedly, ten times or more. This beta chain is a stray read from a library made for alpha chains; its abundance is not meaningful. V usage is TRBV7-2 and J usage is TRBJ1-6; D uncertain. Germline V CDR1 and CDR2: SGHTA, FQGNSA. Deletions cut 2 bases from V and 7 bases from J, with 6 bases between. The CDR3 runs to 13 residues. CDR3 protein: CASSLKPNSPLHF. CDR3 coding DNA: TGTGCCAGCAGCTTAAAGCCCAATTCACCCCTCCACTTT.

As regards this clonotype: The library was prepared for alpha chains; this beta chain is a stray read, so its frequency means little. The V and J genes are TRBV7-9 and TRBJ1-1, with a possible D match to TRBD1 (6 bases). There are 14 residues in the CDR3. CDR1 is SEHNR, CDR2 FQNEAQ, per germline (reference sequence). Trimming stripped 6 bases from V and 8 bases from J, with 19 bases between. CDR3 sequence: CASRQGTPFGEAFF. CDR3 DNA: TGTGCCAGCAGACAGGGTACACCCTTTGGGGAAGCTTTCTTT.

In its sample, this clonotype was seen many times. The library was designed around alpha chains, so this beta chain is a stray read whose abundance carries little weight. CDR3 residues: CASSQHNYGYTF. Here the CDR3 DNA reads TGTGCCAGCAGCCAGCATAACTATGGCTACACCTTC. The gene calls are TRBV12-3 or TRBV12-4 and TRBJ1-2; D unclear. This CDR3 is built from 12 residues. The ends were cut back, 6 bases at V and 1 base at J, with 6 bases in the middle.

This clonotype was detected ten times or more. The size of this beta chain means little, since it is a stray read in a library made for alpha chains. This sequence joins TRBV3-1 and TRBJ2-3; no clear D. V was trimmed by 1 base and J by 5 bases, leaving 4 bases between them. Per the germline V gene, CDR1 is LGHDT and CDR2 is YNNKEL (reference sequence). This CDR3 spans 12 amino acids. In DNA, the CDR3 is TGTGCCAGCAGCCAAGTTAAAGATACGCAGTATTTT. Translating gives CASSQVKDTQYF.

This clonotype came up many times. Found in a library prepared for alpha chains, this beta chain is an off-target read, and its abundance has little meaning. In DNA, the CDR3 is TGCGCCAGCAGCTTGGACGATTTCGGCACTGAAGCTTTCTTT. Protein: CASSLDDFGTEAFF. The V and J genes are TRBV5-1 and TRBJ1-1; D unclear. Trimming removed 0 bases at V and 4 bases at J, with 10 bases between. CDR3 size: 14 residues. CDR1 SGHRS and CDR2 YFSETQ come from the germline V gene.

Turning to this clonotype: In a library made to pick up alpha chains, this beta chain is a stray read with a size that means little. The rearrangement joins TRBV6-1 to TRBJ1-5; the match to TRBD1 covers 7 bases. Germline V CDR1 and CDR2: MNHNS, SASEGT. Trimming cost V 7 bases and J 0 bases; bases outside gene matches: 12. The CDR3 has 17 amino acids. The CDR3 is CASITRDRPVSNQPQHF. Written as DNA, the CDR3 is TGTGCCAGCATCACCAGGGACAGACCCGTTAGCAATCAGCCCCAGCATTTT.

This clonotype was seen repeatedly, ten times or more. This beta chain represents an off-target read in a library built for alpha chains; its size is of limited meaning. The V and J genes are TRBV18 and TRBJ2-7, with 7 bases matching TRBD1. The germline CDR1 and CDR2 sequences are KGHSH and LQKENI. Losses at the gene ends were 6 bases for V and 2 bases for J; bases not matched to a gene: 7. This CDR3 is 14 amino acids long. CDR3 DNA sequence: TGTGCCAGCTCCCCGTTGGGACAGACCTACGAGCAGTACTTC. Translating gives CASSPLGQTYEQYF. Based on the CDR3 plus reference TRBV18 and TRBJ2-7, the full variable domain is NAGVMQNPRHLVRRRGQEARLRCSPMKGHSHVYWYRQLPEEGLKFMVYLQKENIIDESGMPKERFSAEFPKEGPSILRIQQVVRGDSAAYFCASSPLGQTYEQYFGPGTRLTVT.

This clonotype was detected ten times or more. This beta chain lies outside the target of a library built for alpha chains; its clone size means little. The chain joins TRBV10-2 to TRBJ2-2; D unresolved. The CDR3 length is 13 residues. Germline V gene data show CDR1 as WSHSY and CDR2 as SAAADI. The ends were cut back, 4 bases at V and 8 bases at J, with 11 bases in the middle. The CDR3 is CASSGINKGELFF. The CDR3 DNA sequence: TGCGCCAGCAGTGGCATAAACAAAGGGGAGCTGTTTTTT.

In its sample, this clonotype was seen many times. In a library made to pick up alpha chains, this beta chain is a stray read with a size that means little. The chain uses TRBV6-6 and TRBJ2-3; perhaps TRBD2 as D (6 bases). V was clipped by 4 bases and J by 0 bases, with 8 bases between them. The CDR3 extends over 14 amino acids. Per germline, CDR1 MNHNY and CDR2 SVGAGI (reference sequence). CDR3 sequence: CASSWRESTDTQYF. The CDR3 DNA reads TGTGCCAGCAGTTGGCGGGAAAGCACAGATACGCAGTATTTT.

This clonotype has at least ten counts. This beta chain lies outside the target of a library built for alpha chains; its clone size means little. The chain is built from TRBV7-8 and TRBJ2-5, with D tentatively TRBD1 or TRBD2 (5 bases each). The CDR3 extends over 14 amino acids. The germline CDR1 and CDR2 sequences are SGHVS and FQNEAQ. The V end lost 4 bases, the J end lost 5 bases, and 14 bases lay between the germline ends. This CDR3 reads CASSSGRLSETQYF. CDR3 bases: TGTGCCAGCAGCTCGGGACGCTTATCGGAGACCCAGTACTTC.

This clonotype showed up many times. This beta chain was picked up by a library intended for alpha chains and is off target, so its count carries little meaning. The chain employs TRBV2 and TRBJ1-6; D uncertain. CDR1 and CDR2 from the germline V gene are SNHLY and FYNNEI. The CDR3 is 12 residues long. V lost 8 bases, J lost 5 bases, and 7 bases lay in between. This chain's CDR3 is CASQRDNSPLHF. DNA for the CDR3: TGTGCCAGCCAACGAGATAATTCACCCCTCCACTTT.

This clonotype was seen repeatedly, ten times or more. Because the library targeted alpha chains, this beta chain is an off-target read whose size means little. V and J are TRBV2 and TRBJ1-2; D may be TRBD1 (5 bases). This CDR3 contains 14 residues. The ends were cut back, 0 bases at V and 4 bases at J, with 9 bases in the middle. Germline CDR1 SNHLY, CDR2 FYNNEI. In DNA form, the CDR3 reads TGTGCCAGCAGTGAAGCGTCAAGGGGCTATGGCTACACCTTC. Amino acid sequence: CASSEASRGYGYTF.